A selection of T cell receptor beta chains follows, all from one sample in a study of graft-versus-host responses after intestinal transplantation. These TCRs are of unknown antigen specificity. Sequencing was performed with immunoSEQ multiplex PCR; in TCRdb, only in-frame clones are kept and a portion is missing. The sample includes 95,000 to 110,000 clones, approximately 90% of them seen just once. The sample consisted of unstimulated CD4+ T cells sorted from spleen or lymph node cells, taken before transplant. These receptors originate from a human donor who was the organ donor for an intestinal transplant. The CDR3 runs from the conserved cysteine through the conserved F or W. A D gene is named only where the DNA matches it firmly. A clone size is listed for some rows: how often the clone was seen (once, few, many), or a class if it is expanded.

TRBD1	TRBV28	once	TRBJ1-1	TGTGCCAGCAGTTTATTAGGGGCGGACAGGGCGGTTGAAGCTTTCTTT	CASSLLGADRAVEAFF
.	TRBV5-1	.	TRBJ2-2	TGCGCCAGCAGCTTGGGGTTTAGTGGCCAAAACACCGGGGAGCTGTTTTTT	CASSLGFSGQNTGELFF
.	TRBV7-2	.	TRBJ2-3	TGTGCCAGCAGCTCGCAGACTCGTAATACGCAGTATTTT	CASSSQTRNTQYF
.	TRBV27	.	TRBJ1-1	TGTGCCAGCAGTCGCCCTCCGGTGGGGGGCACTGAAGCTTTCTTT	CASSRPPVGGTEAFF
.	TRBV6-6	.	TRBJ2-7	TGTGCCAGCAGTTACTCGAGGCAGGTCTACGAGCAGTACTTC	CASSYSRQVYEQYF
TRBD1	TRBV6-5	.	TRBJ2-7	TGTGCCAGCAGCCTCGGACAGGGTCGCTACGAGCAGTACTTC	CASSLGQGRYEQYF
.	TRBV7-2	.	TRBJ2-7	TGTGCCAGCAGCTTAGCGGGATTGACATCCTACGAGCAGTACTTC	CASSLAGLTSYEQYF
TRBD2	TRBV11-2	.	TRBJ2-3	TGTGCCAGCAGCATCACTAGCGGAACTAGCACAGATACGCAGTATTTT	CASSITSGTSTDTQYF
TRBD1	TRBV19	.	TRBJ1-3	TGTGCCAGTAGCACAGGACAGGGAGGAAACACCATATATTTT	CASSTGQGGNTIYF
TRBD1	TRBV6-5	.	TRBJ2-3	TGTGCCAGCAGTCAGGGGGCGCATTCAGATACGCAGTATTTT	CASSQGAHSDTQYF
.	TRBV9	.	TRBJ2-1	TGTGCCAGCAGCGTAGGGGCAGGGGCCTACAATGAGCAGTTCTTC	CASSVGAGAYNEQFF
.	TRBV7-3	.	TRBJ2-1	TGTGCCAGCAGCTTAACTCCGAACAATGAGCAGTTCTTC	CASSLTPNNEQFF
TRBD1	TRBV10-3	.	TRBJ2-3	TGTGCCATCGGGACAGGGCCCACAGATACGCAGTATTTT	CAIGTGPTDTQYF
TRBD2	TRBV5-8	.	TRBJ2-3	TGTGCCAGCAGCTTGAGACTAGCGGGACTCGATACGCAGTATTTT	CASSLRLAGLDTQYF
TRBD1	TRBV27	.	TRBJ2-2	TGTGCCAGCAGTTTAGTGGGACAGGGGAACACCGGGGAGCTGTTTTTT	CASSLVGQGNTGELFF
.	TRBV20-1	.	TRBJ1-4	TGCAGTGCACAGACAGCTACTAAACTGTTTTTT	CSAQTATKLFF
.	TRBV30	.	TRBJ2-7	TGTGCCTGGAGTGCTGGGTCCTACGAGCAGTACTTC	CAWSAGSYEQYF
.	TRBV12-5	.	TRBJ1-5	TGTGCTAGTGGCGTGGGGCCCAATCAGCCCCAGCATTTT	CASGVGPNQPQHF
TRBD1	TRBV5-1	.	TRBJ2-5	TGCGCCAGCAGCCCTCGGACAGGCCAAGAGACCCAGTACTTC	CASSPRTGQETQYF
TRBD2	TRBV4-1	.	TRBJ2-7	TGCGCCAGCAGCCAAGGTCTGACTAGCGGGGGCCCCTACGAGCAGTACTTC	CASSQGLTSGGPYEQYF
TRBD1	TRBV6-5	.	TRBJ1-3	TGTGCCAGCAGTAGACAGGGAACTGGAAACACCATATATTTT	CASSRQGTGNTIYF
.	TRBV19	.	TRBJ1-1	TGTGCCAGTAGTTCCAGGGAACAAGGGGTGACTGAAGCTTTCTTT	CASSSREQGVTEAFF
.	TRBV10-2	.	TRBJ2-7	TGCGCCAGCAGGGTGAACCCTAACGAGCAGTACTTC	CASRVNPNEQYF
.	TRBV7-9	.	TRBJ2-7	TGTGCCAGCAGCTTAGCGGGGCAAATTAGCTGGCAGTACTTC	CASSLAGQISWQYF
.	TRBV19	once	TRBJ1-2	TGTGCCAGTAGTGTATCCCTAAGGACGGGGTTTGCCGGCTACACCTTC	CASSVSLRTGFAGYTF
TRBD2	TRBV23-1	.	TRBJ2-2	TGCGCCAGCAGTCAATACCCCCTTTCTCTCGGGGGGGACACCGGGGAGCTGTTTTTT	CASSQYPLSLGGDTGELFF
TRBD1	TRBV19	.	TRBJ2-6	TGTGCCACCCTCCCCCAGGGGGCAGGGGCCAACGTCCTGACTTTC	CATLPQGAGANVLTF
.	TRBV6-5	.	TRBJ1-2	TGTGCCAGCAGTTACTCGGAGGGTTTCTATGGCTACACCTTC	CASSYSEGFYGYTF
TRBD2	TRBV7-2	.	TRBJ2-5	TGTGCCAGCAGCAGGACTAGCGGGGGCGGGACCCAGTACTTC	CASSRTSGGGTQYF
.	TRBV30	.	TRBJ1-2	TGTGCCTGGAGTGGAGACAGCTTTAACTATGGCTACACCTTC	CAWSGDSFNYGYTF
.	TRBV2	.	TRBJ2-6	TGTGCCAGCAGTGTGGGGCTCTCTGGGGCCAACGTCCTGACTTTC	CASSVGLSGANVLTF
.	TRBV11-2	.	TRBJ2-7	TGTGCCAGCAGCTACCCCCCGATAACCTACGAGCAGTACTTC	CASSYPPITYEQYF
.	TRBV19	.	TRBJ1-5	TGTGCCAGTAGTATAAGGGGCAATCAGCCCCAGCATTTT	CASSIRGNQPQHF
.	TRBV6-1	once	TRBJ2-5	TGTGCCAGCATCGAGGGGGGGACGCAGGAGACCCAGTACTTC	CASIEGGTQETQYF
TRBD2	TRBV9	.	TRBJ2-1	TGTGCCAGCAGCCAACTAGCGGGGGGTTACAATGAGCAGTTCTTC	CASSQLAGGYNEQFF
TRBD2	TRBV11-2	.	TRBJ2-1	TGTGCCAGCAGCTTAGATAGGGCTAGCGGGGCTGGGCAGTTCTTC	CASSLDRASGAGQFF
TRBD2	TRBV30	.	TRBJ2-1	TGTGCCTGGAGTTCCCGAGCGGAGCGGGAGGGATACAATGAGCAGTTCTTC	CAWSSRAEREGYNEQFF
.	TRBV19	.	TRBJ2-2	TGTGCCAGTGGACGGGTGAACACCGGGGAGCTGTTTTTT	CASGRVNTGELFF
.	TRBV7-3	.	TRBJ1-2	TGTGCCAGCAGCGCGGGGCAGGCGTATGGCTACACCTTC	CASSAGQAYGYTF
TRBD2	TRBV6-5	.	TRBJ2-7	TGTGCCAGCAGGGGGACTAGCGGGAGTAGGGAGCAGTACTTC	CASRGTSGSREQYF
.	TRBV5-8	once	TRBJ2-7	TGTGCCAGCAGCTTGGGACACGCAACCTACGAGCAGTACTTC	CASSLGHATYEQYF
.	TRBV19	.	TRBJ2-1	TGTGCCAGTAAGTCTCAGGGGCCCTACAATGAGCAGTTCTTC	CASKSQGPYNEQFF
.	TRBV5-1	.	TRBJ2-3	TGCGCCAGCAGCTTACAGGGTTCGGTTACGCAGTATTTT	CASSLQGSVTQYF
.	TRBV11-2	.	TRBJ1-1	TGTGCCAGCAGCTTTAAAGGGGACACTGAAGCTTTCTTT	CASSFKGDTEAFF